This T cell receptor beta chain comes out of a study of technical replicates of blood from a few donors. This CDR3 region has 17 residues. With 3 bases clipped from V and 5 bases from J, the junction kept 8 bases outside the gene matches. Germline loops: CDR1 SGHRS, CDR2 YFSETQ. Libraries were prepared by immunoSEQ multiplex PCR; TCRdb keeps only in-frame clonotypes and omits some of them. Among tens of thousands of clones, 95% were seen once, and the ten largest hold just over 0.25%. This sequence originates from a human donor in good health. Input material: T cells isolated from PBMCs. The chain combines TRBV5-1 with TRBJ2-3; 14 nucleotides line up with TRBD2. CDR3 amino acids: CASSYGLAGGVVDTQYF. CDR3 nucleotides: TGCGCCAGCAGCTACGGACTAGCGGGGGGAGTGGTAGATACGCAGTATTTT.